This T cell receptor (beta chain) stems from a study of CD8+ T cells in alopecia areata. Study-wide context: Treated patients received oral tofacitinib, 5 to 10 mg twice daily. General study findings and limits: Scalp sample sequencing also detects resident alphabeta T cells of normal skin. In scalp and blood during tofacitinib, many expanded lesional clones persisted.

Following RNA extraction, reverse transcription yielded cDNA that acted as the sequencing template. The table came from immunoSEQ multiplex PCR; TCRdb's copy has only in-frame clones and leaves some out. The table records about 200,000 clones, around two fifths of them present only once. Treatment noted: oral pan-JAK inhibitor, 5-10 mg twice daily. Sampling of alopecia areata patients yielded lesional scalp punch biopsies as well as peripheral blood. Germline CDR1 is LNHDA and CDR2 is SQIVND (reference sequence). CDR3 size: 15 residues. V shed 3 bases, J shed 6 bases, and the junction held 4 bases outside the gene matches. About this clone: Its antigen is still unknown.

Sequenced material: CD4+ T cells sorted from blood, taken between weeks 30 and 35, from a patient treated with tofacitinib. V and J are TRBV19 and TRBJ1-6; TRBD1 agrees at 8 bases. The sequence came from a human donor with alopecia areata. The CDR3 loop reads CASSILTGVNSPLHF. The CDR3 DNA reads TGTGCCAGTAGTATTTTGACAGGGGTTAATTCACCCCTCCACTTT.